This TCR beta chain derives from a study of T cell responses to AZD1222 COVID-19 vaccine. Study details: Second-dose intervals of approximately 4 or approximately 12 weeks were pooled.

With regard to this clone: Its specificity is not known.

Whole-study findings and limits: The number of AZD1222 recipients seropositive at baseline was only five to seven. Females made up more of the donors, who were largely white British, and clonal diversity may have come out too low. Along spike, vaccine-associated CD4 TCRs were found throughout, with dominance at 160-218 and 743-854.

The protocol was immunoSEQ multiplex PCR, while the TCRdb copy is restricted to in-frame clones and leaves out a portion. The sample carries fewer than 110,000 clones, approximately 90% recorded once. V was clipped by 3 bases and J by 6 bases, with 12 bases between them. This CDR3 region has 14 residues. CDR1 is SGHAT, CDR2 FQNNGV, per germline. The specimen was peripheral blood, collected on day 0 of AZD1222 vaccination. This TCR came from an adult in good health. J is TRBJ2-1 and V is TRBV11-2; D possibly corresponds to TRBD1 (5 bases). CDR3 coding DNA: TGTGCCAGCAGCTTGTTGCAGGGAACCAATGAGCAGTTCTTC. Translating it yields CASSLLQGTNEQFF.